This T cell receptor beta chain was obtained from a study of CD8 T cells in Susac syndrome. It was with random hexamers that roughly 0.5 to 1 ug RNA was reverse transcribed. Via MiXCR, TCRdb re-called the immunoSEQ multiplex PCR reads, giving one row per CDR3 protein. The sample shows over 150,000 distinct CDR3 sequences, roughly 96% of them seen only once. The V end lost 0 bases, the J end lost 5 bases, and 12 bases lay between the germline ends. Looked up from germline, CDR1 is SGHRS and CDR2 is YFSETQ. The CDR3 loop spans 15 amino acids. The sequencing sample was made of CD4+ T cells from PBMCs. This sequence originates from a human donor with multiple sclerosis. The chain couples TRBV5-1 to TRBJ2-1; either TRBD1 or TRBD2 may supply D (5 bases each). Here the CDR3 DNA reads TGCGCCAGCAGCTTGGGGCCAGGGACGGACAATGAGCAGTTCTTC. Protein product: CASSLGPGTDNEQFF.